The T cell receptor beta chain under discussion was sequenced for a study of T cells in Graves' hyperthyroidism and ophthalmopathy. From RNA transcripts, TCR beta CDR3 regions were amplified. Initially, a first-round RT-PCR of the TCR CDR3 employed the HTBI primer set. TCRdb reanalysed the multiplex PCR reads using MiXCR and keeps one entry per CDR3 protein. The data contain hundreds of thousands of distinct CDR3 sequences, 20% to 25% of them singletons. Germline loops: CDR1 SGHNT, CDR2 YENEEA. The CDR3 consists of 14 residues. The V gene end was trimmed by 5 bases and the J gene end by 13 bases; junction bases not matched to a gene: 11. This clonotype appeared a few times. Its target is not known. Hyperthyroidism in the patients, aged 18 to 65, was newly diagnosed and under 2 months in duration. The study's findings and limits: Expanded thyroid clonotypes (above 0.001) were mostly also found in blood.

The receptor was isolated from a man in his forties or fifties with Graves' hyperthyroidism that later progressed to Graves' ophthalmopathy. Sequencing was performed on blood. The chain joins TRBV11-3 to TRBJ1-6, with 7 nucleotides matching TRBD1. This CDR3 is CASSVNRGIGPLHF. CDR3 bases: TGTGCCAGCAGCGTAAACAGGGGAATCGGCCCCCTCCACTTT.